A single sample gave rise to the 32 T cell receptor beta chains below, sequenced in a study of T cells in Graves' hyperthyroidism and ophthalmopathy. TCR beta CDR3 regions were amplified from RNA. A set of HTBI primers served as the primers for a first-round RT-PCR of the TCR CDR3. Each CDR3 protein is one row after TCRdb ran MiXCR on the multiplex PCR reads. The sample has hundreds of thousands of distinct CDR3 sequences; 35% to 40% are singletons. The sample consisted of blood. These receptors all stem from a man aged 18 to 30 with Graves' hyperthyroidism.

This clonotype was picked up one time. This could be a read error, since a much larger clone is one nucleotide away. For the CDR3, the DNA is TGTGCCAGCAGTGATTTGGGGACAGGGGATTCACCCCTCCACTTT. Translating it yields CASSDLGTGDSPLHF. The chain carries TRBV7-2 and TRBJ1-6, with 10 bases fitting TRBD1. The CDR3 extends over 15 amino acids. V lost 6 bases to trimming and J lost 8 bases; unmatched junction nucleotides: 7. Germline lookup yields CDR1 SGHTA and CDR2 FQGNSA. Variable domain in full (rest from reference TRBV7-2 and TRBJ1-6): GAGVSQSPSNKVTEKGKDVELRCDPISGHTALYWYRQSLGQGLEFLIYFQGNSAPDKSGLPSDRFSAERTGGSVSTLTIQRTQQEDSAVYLCASSDLGTGDSPLHFGNGTRLTVT.

The chain links TRBV29-1 to TRBJ2-7, with TRBD1 matching over 8 bases. J gave up 7 bases and V 6 bases, and 11 bases lay outside the gene matches. Germline CDR1 and CDR2: SQVTM and ANQGSEA. This CDR3 is built from 13 residues. CDR3 sequence: CSVYRGKTQEQYF. CDR3 nucleotides: TGCAGCGTCTACAGGGGGAAGACCCAGGAGCAGTACTTC.

This clonotype was picked up a small number of times. This rearrangement joins TRBV7-6 to TRBJ2-2; D is unclear. Per germline, CDR1 SGHVS and CDR2 FNYEAQ. This CDR3 has 14 amino acids. Trimming cost V 5 bases and J 6 bases, with 13 bases left between them. In nucleotides, the CDR3 is TGTGCCAGCAGCCAAGGACCCGAGGCCGGGGAGCTGTTTTTT. It encodes CASSQGPEAGELFF.

The rearrangement joins TRBV30 to TRBJ1-1; 8 bases are shared with TRBD1. Germline V CDR1 and CDR2: GTSNPN, SVGIG (reference sequence). The V and J ends lost 0 bases and 11 bases, in that order; junction bases with no gene match: 5. The CDR3 has 12 amino acids. The CDR3 spells CAWSVHRGVAFF. CDR3 coding DNA: TGTGCCTGGAGTGTTCACAGGGGGGTCGCTTTCTTT.

The CDR3 reads CASSQKGTGDQAFF. The CDR3 bases are TGTGCCAGCAGCCAAAAAGGGACAGGGGACCAAGCTTTCTTT. This rearrangement joins TRBV16 to TRBJ1-1; 10 nucleotides match TRBD1. The germline V gene encodes CDR1 KGHSY and CDR2 FQNENV. The CDR3 is made up of 14 amino acids. Trimming took 2 bases from V and 9 from J; bases not matched to a gene: 6.

This clonotype has a single count. The rearrangement uses TRBV6-5 and TRBJ1-5; TRBD1 might be the D (5 bases). V lost 2 bases and J lost 11, with 10 bases in between. Per germline, CDR1 MNHEY and CDR2 SVGAGI. This CDR3 region has 12 residues. The CDR3: CASSYRGRTQHF. In nucleotides, the CDR3 is TGTGCCAGCAGTTACAGGGGAAGGACCCAGCATTTT.

Of note for this clonotype: A much larger clone lies one base from this, so it may be a read error. This chain uses TRBV7-9 with TRBJ1-1; D gene ambiguous. V was pared by 5 bases and J by 4 bases, with 11 bases between. Germline V gene data show CDR1 as SEHNR and CDR2 as FQNEAQ (reference sequence). The CDR3 loop spans 13 amino acids. The CDR3 loop is CASSEASGTEAFF. In DNA, the CDR3 is TGTGCCAGCAGCGAAGCGTCGGGCACTGAAGCTTTCTTT.

This clonotype appeared a few times. This chain links TRBV20-1 with TRBJ2-7; perhaps D is TRBD1 or TRBD2 (6 bases each). Trimming removed 8 bases from V and 5 bases from J, with 19 bases in between. Germline V gene sequence: CDR1 DFQATT, CDR2 SNEGSKA (reference sequence). There are 13 residues in the CDR3. The DNA of the CDR3 is TGCAGTCCCGCTGGAGGGGGTAAGGACGAGCAGTACTTC. Amino acids: CSPAGGGKDEQYF.

Comments on this clonotype: Being one base from a much bigger clone, this may be a read error. The chain is built from TRBV15 and TRBJ1-1; perhaps TRBD1 as D (5 bases). Germline CDR1 and CDR2: LNHNV and YYDKDF (reference sequence). The CDR3 has 15 amino acids. V lost 0 bases and J 2 bases, leaving 10 bases between the germline ends. CDR3 sequence: CATSRDSRDNTEAFF. In nucleotides, the CDR3 is TGTGCCACCAGCAGAGATTCCAGGGATAACACTGAAGCTTTCTTT.

This clonotype was picked up a small number of times. The gene calls are TRBV5-1 and TRBJ1-5; unclear D gene. The CDR3 totals 13 residues. Deletions cut 4 bases from V and 6 bases from J, with 11 bases between. CDR1 SGHRS and CDR2 YFSETQ come from the germline V gene. CDR3: CASSVDGTQPQHF. CDR3 sequence (DNA): TGCGCCAGCAGCGTAGACGGAACTCAGCCCCAGCATTTT.

The chain links TRBV19 to TRBJ1-4; D may be TRBD1 (6 bases). The CDR3 spans 16 residues. The germline V gene has CDR1 LNHDA and CDR2 SQIVND (reference sequence). Trimming took off 2 bases at V and 8 bases at J, with 18 bases between the two ends. DNA for the CDR3: TGTGCCAGTAGTATAAGCCCACACAGGGTCGAAGAAAAACTGTTTTTT. The encoded protein is CASSISPHRVEEKLFF.

The chain combines TRBV9 with TRBJ1-4; unclear D gene. Trimming pared 0 bases from V and 8 bases from J, leaving 11 bases between. CDR1 and CDR2 from the germline V gene are SGDLS and YYNGEE. This CDR3 spans 14 amino acids. The CDR3 DNA sequence: TGTGCCAGCAGCGTAGGGGAGGGTGGAGAAAAACTGTTTTTT. This encodes CASSVGEGGEKLFF.

The sample holds a few counts of this clonotype. The chain combines TRBV7-8 with TRBJ1-6, with D possibly matching TRBD1 (6 bases). The CDR3 is 16 amino acids. From germline, CDR1 is SGHVS and CDR2 FQNEAQ. Between the trimmed V and J ends, which lost 1 base and 7 bases, there was a span of 14 bases. CDR3 coding DNA: TGTGCCAGCAGCTTAGGGACAGAGGTCAGGAATTCACCCCTCCACTTT. Translated: CASSLGTEVRNSPLHF.

The gene calls are TRBV19 and TRBJ2-6, with 7 bases matching TRBD1. The CDR3 length is 20 residues. Trimming at V came to 3 bases and at J to 2 bases, leaving 16 bases not matched to a gene. Germline lookup yields CDR1 LNHDA and CDR2 SQIVND (reference sequence). DNA of the CDR3: TGTGCCAGTAGTATCCCTTTAAGTGTGGCAGGGACAGCTGGGGCCAACGTCCTGACTTTC. Its translation is CASSIPLSVAGTAGANVLTF.

The chain couples TRBV4-3 to TRBJ1-2; no clear D gene. V was cut by 4 bases and J by 1 base, with 13 bases left in between. The CDR3 totals 15 residues. The germline V gene encodes CDR1 LGHNA and CDR2 YSLEER. The CDR3 DNA sequence: TGCGCCAGCAGCCGGTTAGTGGGGAGTAACTATGGCTACACCTTC. Its translation: CASSRLVGSNYGYTF.

The chain carries TRBV7-2 and TRBJ1-1; TRBD1 is a possible D gene (6 bases). CDR3 length: 15 amino acids. Germline V gives CDR1 SGHTA, CDR2 FQGNSA. Trimming removed 6 bases at V and 6 bases at J, with 20 bases between. CDR3 nucleotide sequence: TGTGCCAGCAGTTACTCCCACGTAAACAGGGCTGAAGCTTTCTTT. Translation: CASSYSHVNRAEAFF.

V is TRBV20-1 and J is TRBJ2-1; D may be TRBD2 (6 bases). The J call may be mistaken, given a closer DNA end match to TRBJ2-7. There are 14 residues in the CDR3. The V gene's germline CDR1 is DFQATT and CDR2 SNEGSKA (reference sequence). CDR3 region: CSAGRGSSYNEQYF. DNA of the CDR3: TGCAGTGCTGGGCGGGGCAGCTCCTACAATGAGCAGTACTTC.

This clonotype was detected many times. The chain carries TRBV10-3 and TRBJ1-1; TRBD1 might be the D (6 bases). This CDR3 has 13 residues. Germline V gene sequence: CDR1 ENHRY, CDR2 SYGVKD. The V and J ends lost 7 bases and 4 bases respectively, with 13 bases between them. Here the CDR3 reads CAINGGAGTEAFF. CDR3 in DNA: TGTGCCATCAACGGGGGCGCGGGCACTGAAGCTTTCTTT.

This clonotype appeared a single time. The chain recombines TRBV19 with TRBJ1-1; 8 bases line up with TRBD1. The V and J ends lost 6 bases and 7 bases, in that order; junction bases with no gene match: 4. The germline V gene encodes CDR1 LNHDA and CDR2 SQIVND (reference sequence). This CDR3 contains 12 residues. The CDR3 here is CASRDRADEAFF. The DNA for the CDR3 is TGTGCCAGTAGGGACAGGGCTGATGAAGCTTTCTTT.

The J gene is TRBJ2-7, the V gene TRBV15; 8 bases map to TRBD1. The germline CDR1 and CDR2 sequences are LNHNV and YYDKDF (reference sequence). With 0 bases clipped from V and 5 bases from J, the junction kept 0 bases outside the gene matches. This CDR3 contains 13 residues. This CDR3 reads CATSREDRDEQYF. CDR3 DNA: TGTGCCACCAGCAGAGAGGACAGGGACGAGCAGTACTTC.

Details on this clonotype: A much larger clone differs by one base, so this may be a read error. The chain couples TRBV29-1 to TRBJ1-1; maybe TRBD1 (5 bases). CDR1 and CDR2 (germline): SQVTM, ANQGSEA. Trimming took off 7 bases at V and 1 base at J, with 16 bases between the two ends. The CDR3 loop spans 14 amino acids. For the CDR3, the DNA is TGCAGCGGTCGCCCCGGGACGGCGAACACTGAAGCTTTCTTT. Translation gives CSGRPGTANTEAFF.

The V call is TRBV20-1, the J call TRBJ1-5; 7 bases are shared with TRBD1. Germline CDR1 reads DFQATT; CDR2 reads SNEGSKA (reference sequence). The CDR3 consists of 13 residues. V shed 2 bases, J shed 4 bases, and the junction held 2 bases outside the gene matches. The CDR3 bases are TGCAGTGCTAGATACAGGGGTAATCAGCCCCAGCATTTT. Its protein is CSARYRGNQPQHF.

About this clonotype: The junction differs from germline at one of its ends, possibly a read error. CDR3 amino acids: CASASGGSGETQYF. CDR3 in DNA: TGCGCCAGCGCGTCCGGGGGGAGTGGAGAGACCCAGTACTTC. V gene TRBV9 combines with J gene TRBJ2-5; 7 bases match TRBD2. The CDR3 is 14 residues long. Germline V gene sequence: CDR1 SGDLS, CDR2 YYNGEE. The variable domain in full, completed from reference TRBV9 and TRBJ2-5, reads DSGVTQTPKHLITATGQRVTLRCSPRSGDLSVYWYQQSLDQGLQFLIQYYNGEERAKGNILERFSAQQFPDLHSELNLSSLELGDSALYFCASASGGSGETQYFGPGTRLLVL.

The gene calls are TRBV10-3 and TRBJ2-2; 10 nucleotides agree with TRBD2. The CDR3 length is 15 residues. V shed 10 bases and J 8 bases; nucleotides not matched to a gene: 13. Germline V gene sequence: CDR1 ENHRY, CDR2 SYGVKD. Here the CDR3 DNA reads TGTGCCAGCAGCTTCCCCGGGACTAGCGAAGGGGAGCTGTTTTTT. Amino acid sequence: CASSFPGTSEGELFF.

This clonotype has a count of ten or more. The chain joins TRBV2 to TRBJ1-1; D may be TRBD1 (6 bases). This CDR3 region has 14 residues. Germline V gene lookup returns CDR1 SNHLY and CDR2 FYNNEI. The V end was cut by 6 bases, the J end by 4 bases, with 15 bases between. CDR3 sequence reads: CASSEGDWGTEAFF. The CDR3 DNA reads TGTGCCAGCAGCGAGGGGGATTGGGGCACTGAAGCTTTCTTT. Using reference TRBV2 and TRBJ1-1 for the parts outside the CDR3, the full variable domain is EPEVTQTPSHQVTQMGQEVILRCVPISNHLYFYWYRQILGQKVEFLVSFYNNEISEKSEIFDDQFSVERPDGSNFTLKIRSTKLEDSAMYFCASSEGDWGTEAFFGQGTRLTVV.

In this sample, this clonotype turned up many times. The V and J genes are TRBV19 and TRBJ1-2; unclear D gene. This CDR3 comprises 14 residues. CDR1 is LNHDA, CDR2 SQIVND, per germline (reference sequence). With 5 bases removed from V and 4 bases from J, the gap between germline ends came to 14 bases. The CDR3 is CASSGATPIYGYTF. In DNA, the CDR3 is TGTGCCAGTAGTGGAGCTACTCCCATCTATGGCTACACCTTC.

The gene calls are TRBV7-9 and TRBJ2-2; D might be TRBD1 (5 bases). The ends were cut back, 5 bases at V and 3 bases at J, with 22 bases in the middle. The CDR3 loop spans 18 amino acids. Per germline, CDR1 SEHNR and CDR2 FQNEAQ (reference sequence). The CDR3 protein is CASSQAQDGIFYTGELFF. The CDR3 DNA sequence: TGTGCCAGCAGCCAAGCACAGGATGGGATATTTTACACCGGGGAGCTGTTTTTT.

The J gene is TRBJ1-1, the V gene TRBV6-1; the D is unclear. Trimming pared 5 bases from V and 1 base from J, leaving 8 bases between. This CDR3 comprises 13 residues. The V gene's germline CDR1 is MNHNS and CDR2 SASEGT. The CDR3 nucleotides read TGTGCCAGCAGTTCATGGGCGAACACTGAAGCTTTCTTT. It is translated as CASSSWANTEAFF.

This chain connects TRBV12-3 or TRBV12-4 to TRBJ1-2; TRBD1 might be the D (5 bases). V was shortened by 5 bases and J by 5 bases, with 15 bases between the two germline ends. The CDR3 runs to 14 residues. The CDR3 nucleotides are TGTGCCAGCAGTGAGGGGTTTTTGGGGTATGGCTACACCTTC. Protein sequence: CASSEGFLGYGYTF.

With respect to this clonotype: A single base separates this from a much larger clone, so it may be a read error. The V call is TRBV7-2, the J call TRBJ2-7; D is ambiguous. V gave up 6 bases and J gave up 2 bases, with 11 bases separating them. The CDR3 is made up of 13 amino acids. Germline V gene sequence: CDR1 SGHTA, CDR2 FQGNSA. CDR3: CASSLKDPYEQYF. As DNA, the CDR3 is TGTGCCAGCAGTTTAAAGGATCCCTACGAGCAGTACTTC.

The V gene is TRBV5-4, the J gene TRBJ2-7; 13 bases fit TRBD2. V lost 4 bases, J lost 0 bases, and 4 bases stayed unmatched. The CDR3 extends over 16 amino acids. Germline CDR1 SGHNT, CDR2 YYREEE (reference sequence). CDR3 sequence reads: CASSPRTSGSSYEQYF. The CDR3, as DNA: TGTGCCAGCAGCCCTAGGACTAGCGGGAGCTCCTACGAGCAGTACTTC.

This clonotype showed up just a few times. This chain joins TRBV4-1 and TRBJ1-2; D gene uncertain. Germline-derived CDR1 and CDR2 are MGHRA and YSYEKL. V lost 0 bases to trimming and J lost 2 bases, with 10 bases between them. The CDR3 totals 15 residues. CDR3 sequence: CASSQDLALNYGYTF. Here the CDR3 DNA reads TGCGCCAGCAGCCAAGATTTGGCGCTAAACTATGGCTACACCTTC.